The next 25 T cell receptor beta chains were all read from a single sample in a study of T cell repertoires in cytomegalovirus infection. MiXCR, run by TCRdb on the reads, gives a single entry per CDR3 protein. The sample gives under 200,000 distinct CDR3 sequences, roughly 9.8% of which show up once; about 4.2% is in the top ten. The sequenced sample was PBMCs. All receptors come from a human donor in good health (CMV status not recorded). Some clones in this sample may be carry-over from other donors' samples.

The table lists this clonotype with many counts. DNA for the CDR3: TGTGCCAGCAGTCCGAGAGGGGGAGGGGACGAGCAGTACTTC. Amino acids: CASSPRGGGDEQYF. This chain uses TRBV12-3 or TRBV12-4 with TRBJ2-7; D may be TRBD2 (7 bases). V was trimmed by 5 bases and J by 5 bases, leaving 16 bases between them. This CDR3 region has 14 residues.

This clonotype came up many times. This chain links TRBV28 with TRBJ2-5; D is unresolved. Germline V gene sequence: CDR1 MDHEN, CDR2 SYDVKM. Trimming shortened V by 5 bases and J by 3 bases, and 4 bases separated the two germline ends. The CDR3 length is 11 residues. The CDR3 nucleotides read TGTGCCAGCAGTGGTAAAGAGACCCAGTACTTC. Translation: CASSGKETQYF. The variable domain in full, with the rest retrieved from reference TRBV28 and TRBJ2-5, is DVKVTQSSRYLVKRTGEKVFLECVQDMDHENMFWYRQDPGLGLRLIYFSYDVKMKEKGDIPEGYSVSREKKERFSLILESASTNQTSMYLCASSGKETQYFGPGTRLLVL.

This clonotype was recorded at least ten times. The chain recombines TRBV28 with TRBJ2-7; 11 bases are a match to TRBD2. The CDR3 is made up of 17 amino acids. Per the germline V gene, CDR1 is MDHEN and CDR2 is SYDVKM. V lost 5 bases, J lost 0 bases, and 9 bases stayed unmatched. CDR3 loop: CASSPGLAGAPSYEQYF. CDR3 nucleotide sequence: TGTGCCAGCAGTCCAGGACTAGCGGGCGCTCCCTCCTACGAGCAGTACTTC.

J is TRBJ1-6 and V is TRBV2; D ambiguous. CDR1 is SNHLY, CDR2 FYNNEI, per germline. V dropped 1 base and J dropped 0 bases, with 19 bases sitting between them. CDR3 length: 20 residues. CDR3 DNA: TGTGCCAGCAGTGAAGGAGTAGGTCCCCGTTGGAGCTCCTATAATTCACCCCTCCACTTT. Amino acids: CASSEGVGPRWSSYNSPLHF.

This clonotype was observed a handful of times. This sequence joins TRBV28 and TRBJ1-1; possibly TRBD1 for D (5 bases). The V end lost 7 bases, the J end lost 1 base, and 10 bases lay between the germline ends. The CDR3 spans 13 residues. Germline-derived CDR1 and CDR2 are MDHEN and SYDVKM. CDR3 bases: TGTGCCAGCACACAGGTGTGGAACACTGAAGCTTTCTTT. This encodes CASTQVWNTEAFF.

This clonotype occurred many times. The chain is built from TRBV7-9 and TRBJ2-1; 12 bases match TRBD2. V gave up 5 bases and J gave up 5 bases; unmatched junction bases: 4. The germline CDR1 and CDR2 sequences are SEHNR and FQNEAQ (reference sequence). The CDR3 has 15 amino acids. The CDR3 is CASSTTSGRDNEQFF. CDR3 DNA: TGTGCCAGCAGCACGACTAGCGGGAGAGACAATGAGCAGTTCTTC.

The CDR3: CASSPPRGGNTEAFF. The CDR3 coding sequence is TGTGCCAGCAGTCCTCCACGGGGGGGGAACACTGAAGCTTTCTTT. The rearrangement uses TRBV28 and TRBJ1-1, with D possibly matching TRBD1 (5 bases). Germline CDR1 reads MDHEN; CDR2 reads SYDVKM. The CDR3 has 15 residues. Trimming stripped 5 bases from V and 1 base from J, with 14 bases between.

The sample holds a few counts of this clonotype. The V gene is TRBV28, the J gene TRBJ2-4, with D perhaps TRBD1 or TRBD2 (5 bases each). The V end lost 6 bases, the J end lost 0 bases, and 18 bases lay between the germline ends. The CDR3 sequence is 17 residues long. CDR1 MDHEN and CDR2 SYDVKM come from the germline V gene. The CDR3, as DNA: TGTGCCAGCAGACACTGGGGGTTAACACTAGCCAAAAACATTCAGTACTTC. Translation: CASRHWGLTLAKNIQYF. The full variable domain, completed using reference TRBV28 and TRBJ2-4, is DVKVTQSSRYLVKRTGEKVFLECVQDMDHENMFWYRQDPGLGLRLIYFSYDVKMKEKGDIPEGYSVSREKKERFSLILESASTNQTSMYLCASRHWGLTLAKNIQYFGAGTRLSVL.

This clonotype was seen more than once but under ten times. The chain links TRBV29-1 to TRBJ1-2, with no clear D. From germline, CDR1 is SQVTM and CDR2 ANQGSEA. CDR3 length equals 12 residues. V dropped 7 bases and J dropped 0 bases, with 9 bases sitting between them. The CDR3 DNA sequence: TGCAGCGCCCGAACTTCTAACTATGGCTACACCTTC. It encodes CSARTSNYGYTF.

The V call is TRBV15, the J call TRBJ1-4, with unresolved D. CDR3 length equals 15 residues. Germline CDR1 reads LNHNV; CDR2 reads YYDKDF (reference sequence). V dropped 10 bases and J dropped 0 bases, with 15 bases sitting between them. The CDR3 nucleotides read TGTGCCAGCCCGAGAGGTGATGCAACTAATGAAAAACTGTTTTTT. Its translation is CASPRGDATNEKLFF.

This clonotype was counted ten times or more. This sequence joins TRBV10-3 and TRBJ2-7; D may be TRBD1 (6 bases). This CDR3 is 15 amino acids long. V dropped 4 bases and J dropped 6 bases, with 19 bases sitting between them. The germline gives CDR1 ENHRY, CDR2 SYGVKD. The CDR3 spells CAISGAVTGVREQYF. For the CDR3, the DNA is TGTGCCATCAGTGGAGCTGTGACAGGTGTTCGCGAGCAGTACTTC.

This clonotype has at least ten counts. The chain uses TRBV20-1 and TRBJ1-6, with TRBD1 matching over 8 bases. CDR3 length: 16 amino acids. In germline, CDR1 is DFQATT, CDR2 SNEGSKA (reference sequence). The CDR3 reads CHSRAGGLSYNSPLHF. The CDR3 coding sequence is TGCCACTCGAGGGCAGGGGGCCTCTCCTATAATTCACCCCTCCACTTT.

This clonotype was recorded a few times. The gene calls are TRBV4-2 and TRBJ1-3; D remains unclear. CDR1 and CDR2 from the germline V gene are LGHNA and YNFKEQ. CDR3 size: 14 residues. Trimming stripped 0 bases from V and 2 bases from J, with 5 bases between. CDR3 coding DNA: TGTGCCAGCAGCCAAGAAGTTCCTGGAAACACCATATATTTT. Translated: CASSQEVPGNTIYF.

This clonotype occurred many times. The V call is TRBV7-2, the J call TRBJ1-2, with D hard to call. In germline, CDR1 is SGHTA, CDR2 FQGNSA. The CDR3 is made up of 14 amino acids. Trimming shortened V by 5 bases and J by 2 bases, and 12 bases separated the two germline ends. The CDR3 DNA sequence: TGTGCCAGCAGCCCATTCGCATTGAACTATGGCTACACCTTC. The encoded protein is CASSPFALNYGYTF.

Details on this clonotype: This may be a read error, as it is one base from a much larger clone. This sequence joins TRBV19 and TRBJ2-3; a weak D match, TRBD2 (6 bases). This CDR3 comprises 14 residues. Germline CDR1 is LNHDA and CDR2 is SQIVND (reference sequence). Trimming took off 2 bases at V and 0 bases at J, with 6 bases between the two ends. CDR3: CASSISGSTDTQYF. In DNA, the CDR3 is TGTGCCAGTAGTATAAGCGGGAGCACAGATACGCAGTATTTT.

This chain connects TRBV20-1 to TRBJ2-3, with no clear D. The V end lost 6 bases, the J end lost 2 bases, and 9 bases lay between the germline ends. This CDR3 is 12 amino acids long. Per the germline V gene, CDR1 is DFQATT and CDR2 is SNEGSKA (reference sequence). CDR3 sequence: CSASPTTDTQYF. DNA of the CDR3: TGCAGTGCCAGCCCTACCACAGATACGCAGTATTTT.

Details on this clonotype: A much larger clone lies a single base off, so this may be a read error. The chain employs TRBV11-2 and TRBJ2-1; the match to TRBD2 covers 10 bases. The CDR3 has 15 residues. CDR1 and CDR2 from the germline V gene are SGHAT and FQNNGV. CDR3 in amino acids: CASVPGTSVHNKQFF. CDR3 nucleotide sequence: TGTGCCAGCGTCCCCGGGACTAGCGTCCACAATAAGCAGTTCTTC. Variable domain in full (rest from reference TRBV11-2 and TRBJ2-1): EAGVAQSPRYKIIEKRQSVAFWCNPISGHATLYWYQQILGQGPKLLIQFQNNGVVDDSQLPKDRFSAERLKGVDSTLKIQPAKLEDSAVYLCASVPGTSVHNKQFFGPGTRLTVL.

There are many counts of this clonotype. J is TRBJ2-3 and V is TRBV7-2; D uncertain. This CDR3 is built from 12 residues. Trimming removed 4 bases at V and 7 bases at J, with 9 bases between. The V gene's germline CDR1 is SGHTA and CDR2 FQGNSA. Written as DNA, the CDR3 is TGTGCCAGCAGCTCATCTACGAATACGCAGTATTTT. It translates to CASSSSTNTQYF. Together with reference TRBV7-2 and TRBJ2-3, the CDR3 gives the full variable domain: GAGVSQSPSNKVTEKGKDVELRCDPISGHTALYWYRQSLGQGLEFLIYFQGNSAPDKSGLPSDRFSAERTGGSVSTLTIQRTQQEDSAVYLCASSSSTNTQYFGPGTRLTVL.

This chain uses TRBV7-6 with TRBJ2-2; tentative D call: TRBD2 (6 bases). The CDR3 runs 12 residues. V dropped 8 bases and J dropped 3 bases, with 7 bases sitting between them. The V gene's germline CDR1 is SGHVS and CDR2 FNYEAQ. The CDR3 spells CASAGYTGELFF. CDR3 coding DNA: TGTGCCAGCGCGGGATACACCGGGGAGCTGTTTTTT.

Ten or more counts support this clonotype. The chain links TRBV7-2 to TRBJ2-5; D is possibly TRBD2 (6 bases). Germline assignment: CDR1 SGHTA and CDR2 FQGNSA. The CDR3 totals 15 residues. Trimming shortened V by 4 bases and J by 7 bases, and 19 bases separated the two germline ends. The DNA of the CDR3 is TGTGCCAGCAGCTCGCAGGCTTGGGGGGTCGGGACCCAGTACTTC. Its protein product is CASSSQAWGVGTQYF. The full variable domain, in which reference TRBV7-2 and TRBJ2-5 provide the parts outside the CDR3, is GAGVSQSPSNKVTEKGKDVELRCDPISGHTALYWYRQSLGQGLEFLIYFQGNSAPDKSGLPSDRFSAERTGGSVSTLTIQRTQQEDSAVYLCASSSQAWGVGTQYFGPGTRLLVL.

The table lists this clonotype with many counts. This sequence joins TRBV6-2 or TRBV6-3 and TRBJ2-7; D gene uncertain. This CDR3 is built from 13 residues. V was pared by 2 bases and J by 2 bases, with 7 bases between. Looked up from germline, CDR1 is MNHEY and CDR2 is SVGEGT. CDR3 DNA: TGTGCCAGCAGTTACCCGGTCGCCTACGAGCAGTACTTC. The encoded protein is CASSYPVAYEQYF.

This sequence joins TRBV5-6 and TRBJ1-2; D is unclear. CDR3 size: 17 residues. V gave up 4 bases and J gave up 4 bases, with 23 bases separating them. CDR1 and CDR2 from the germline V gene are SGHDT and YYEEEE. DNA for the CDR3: TGTGCCAGCAGCCTACAACCCGCGGCAGGAGTCGTCTATGGCTACACCTTC. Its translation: CASSLQPAAGVVYGYTF.

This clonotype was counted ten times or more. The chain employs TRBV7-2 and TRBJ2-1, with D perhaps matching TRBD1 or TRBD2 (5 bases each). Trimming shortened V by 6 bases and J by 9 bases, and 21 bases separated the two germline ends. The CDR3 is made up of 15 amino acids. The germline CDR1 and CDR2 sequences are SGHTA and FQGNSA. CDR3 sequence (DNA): TGTGCCAGCAGTCGGAGAGGCAGGGAAGAGGGTGAGCAGTTCTTC. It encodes CASSRRGREEGEQFF.

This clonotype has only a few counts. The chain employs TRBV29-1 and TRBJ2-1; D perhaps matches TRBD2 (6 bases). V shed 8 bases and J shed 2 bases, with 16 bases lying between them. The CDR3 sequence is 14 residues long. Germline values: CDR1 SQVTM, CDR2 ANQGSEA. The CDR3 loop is CSLRRDSPYNEQFF. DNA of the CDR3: TGCAGCCTTCGCAGGGACTCCCCCTACAATGAGCAGTTCTTC.

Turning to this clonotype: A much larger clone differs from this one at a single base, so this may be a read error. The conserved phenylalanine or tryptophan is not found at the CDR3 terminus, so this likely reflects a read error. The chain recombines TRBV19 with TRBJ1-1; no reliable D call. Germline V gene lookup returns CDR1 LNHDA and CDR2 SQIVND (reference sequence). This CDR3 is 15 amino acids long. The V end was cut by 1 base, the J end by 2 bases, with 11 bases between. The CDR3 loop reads CASSIGLASNTEAFL. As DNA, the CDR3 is TGTGCCAGTAGTATAGGCCTGGCGTCTAACACTGAAGCTTTCCTT.